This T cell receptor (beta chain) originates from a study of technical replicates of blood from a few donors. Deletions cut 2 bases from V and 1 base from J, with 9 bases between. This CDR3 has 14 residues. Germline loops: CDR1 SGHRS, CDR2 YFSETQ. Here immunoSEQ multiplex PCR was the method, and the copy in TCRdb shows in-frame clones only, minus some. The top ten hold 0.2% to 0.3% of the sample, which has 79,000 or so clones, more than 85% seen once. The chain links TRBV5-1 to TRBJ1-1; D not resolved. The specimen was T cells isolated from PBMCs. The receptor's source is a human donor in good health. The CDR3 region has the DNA TGCGCCAGCAGCTTTTTTCAGGCGAACACTGAAGCTTTCTTT. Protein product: CASSFFQANTEAFF.